Below are 29 T cell receptor beta chains sequenced from a single sample in a study of blood T cell repertoires in COVID-19. Some clones are missing from TCRdb's copy, which holds only in-frame ones; the method was immunoSEQ multiplex PCR. The sample carries 75,000 to 85,000 clones, about four fifths recorded once. The material sequenced was peripheral blood. All receptors come from a human donor in a cohort sampled during active COVID-19.

CDR3 sequence (DNA): TGTGCCATCGCCCAGGGCCCTGAAAAACTGTTTTTT. Its protein is CAIAQGPEKLFF. V usage is TRBV10-3 and J usage is TRBJ1-4; D is possibly TRBD1 (5 bases). The CDR3 contains 12 residues. In germline, CDR1 is ENHRY, CDR2 SYGVKD. Trimming cost V 8 bases and J 7 bases, with 11 bases left between them.

The rearrangement links TRBV28 to TRBJ2-3, with a possible D match to TRBD1 (5 bases). Trimming cost V 2 bases and J 8 bases, with 14 bases left between them. The germline V gene has CDR1 MDHEN and CDR2 SYDVKM. CDR3 size: 14 residues. CDR3 sequence: CASSLIGHSGTQYF. In DNA form, the CDR3 reads TGTGCCAGCAGTTTAATCGGACACTCAGGTACGCAGTATTTT. Full variable domain (remainder filled in from reference TRBV28 and TRBJ2-3): DVKVTQSSRYLVKRTGEKVFLECVQDMDHENMFWYRQDPGLGLRLIYFSYDVKMKEKGDIPEGYSVSREKKERFSLILESASTNQTSMYLCASSLIGHSGTQYFGPGTRLTVL.

The chain recombines TRBV3-1 (or the pseudogene TRBV3-2) with TRBJ2-5; 11 bases match TRBD2. The germline CDR1 and CDR2 sequences are LGHDT and YNNKEL (reference sequence). The CDR3 spans 17 residues. The V and J ends lost 6 bases and 5 bases, in that order; junction bases with no gene match: 14. CDR3 region: CASSEGFSGGAGETQYF. For the CDR3, the DNA is TGTGCCAGCAGTGAAGGGTTTAGCGGGGGGGCCGGTGAGACCCAGTACTTC.

This chain uses TRBV6-5 with TRBJ2-7; a possible D gene is TRBD2 (6 bases). The V end was cut by 7 bases, the J end by 2 bases, with 18 bases between. The CDR3 totals 15 residues. The germline CDR1 and CDR2 sequences are MNHEY and SVGAGI. The CDR3 here is CASTPRRDPTYEQYF. As DNA, the CDR3 is TGTGCCAGCACCCCCAGGAGGGATCCTACCTACGAGCAGTACTTC.

This clone showed up just a few times. The chain couples TRBV25-1 to TRBJ2-1; 8 bases align to TRBD2. Germline CDR1 MGHDK, CDR2 SYGVNS. J lost 4 bases, V lost 1 base, and 9 bases had no gene match. There are 17 residues in the CDR3. This CDR3 is CASSEFDERGTYNEQFF. The DNA of the CDR3 is TGTGCCAGCAGTGAATTTGATGAGCGGGGGACTTACAATGAGCAGTTCTTC.

This chain links TRBV6-2 or TRBV6-3 with TRBJ1-5; the D is unclear. The CDR3 consists of 13 residues. V was shortened by 2 bases and J by 1 base, with 3 bases between the two germline ends. Germline CDR1 MNHEY, CDR2 SVGEGT. CDR3 nucleotides: TGTGCCAGCAGTTACGAGAGCAATCAGCCCCAGCATTTT. Translated, it gives CASSYESNQPQHF.

The rearrangement joins TRBV7-2 to TRBJ1-2, with 9 bases fitting TRBD1. This CDR3 region has 16 residues. V shed 4 bases and J 4 bases; nucleotides not matched to a gene: 10. From germline, CDR1 is SGHTA and CDR2 FQGNSA. CDR3 sequence: CASSSSGTGTRYGYTF. The CDR3 DNA is TGTGCCAGCAGCTCATCCGGGACAGGGACCCGCTATGGCTACACCTTC.

The rearrangement links TRBV5-1 to TRBJ1-5; 9 bases agree with TRBD1. CDR1 is SGHRS and CDR2 is YFSETQ in the germline V gene. Germline trimming cut 4 bases from V and 4 bases from J; bases unmatched to any gene: 3. CDR3 length equals 14 residues. The CDR3, as DNA: TGCGCCAGCAGCCCCGGGACAGGGAATCAGCCCCAGCATTTT. This codes for CASSPGTGNQPQHF.

The chain uses TRBV5-1 and TRBJ2-7; unclear D gene. V was trimmed by 4 bases and J by 5 bases, leaving 16 bases between them. The CDR3 runs to 14 residues. CDR1 and CDR2 (germline): SGHRS, YFSETQ. The CDR3 protein is CASSAGLWLDEQYF. CDR3 bases: TGCGCCAGCAGCGCAGGATTGTGGTTGGACGAGCAGTACTTC.

The DNA of the CDR3 is TGTGCCAGCACCCTATTGGGGGAGCGGGGATTCTCCTATACGCAGTATTTT. Encoded protein: CASTLLGERGFSYTQYF. The V gene is TRBV5-4, the J gene TRBJ2-3; 7 positions agree with TRBD2. Germline CDR1 reads SGHNT; CDR2 reads YYREEE (reference sequence). V lost 6 bases, J lost 7 bases, and 20 bases stayed unmatched. The length of the CDR3 is 17 residues.

The chain employs TRBV4-2 and TRBJ1-3, with unresolved D. This CDR3 has 13 residues. The V end lost 11 bases, the J end lost 2 bases, and 13 bases lay between the germline ends. Germline V gene data show CDR1 as LGHNA and CDR2 as YNFKEQ. The CDR3: CASGRGAGNTIYF. CDR3 nucleotides: TGTGCCTCCGGACGGGGTGCTGGAAACACCATATATTTT.

V gene TRBV6-2 or TRBV6-3 combines with J gene TRBJ2-3; TRBD2 might be the D (5 bases). V lost 0 bases to trimming and J lost 0 bases, with 7 bases between them. Germline V gene lookup returns CDR1 MNHEY and CDR2 SVGEGT. CDR3 length equals 15 residues. CDR3 coding DNA: TGTGCCAGCAGTTACTCTTGGACTAGCACAGATACGCAGTATTTT. Protein sequence: CASSYSWTSTDTQYF.

This chain connects TRBV10-1 to TRBJ1-3, with 7 nucleotides matching TRBD1. From germline, CDR1 is WNHNN and CDR2 SYGVQD (reference sequence). This CDR3 spans 14 amino acids. After removal of 6 bases from V and 3 bases from J, the junction contained 5 bases not matched to a gene. The CDR3 loop is CASSSDRFGNTIYF. The CDR3 DNA reads as TGCGCCAGCAGCTCGGACAGGTTTGGAAACACCATATATTTT.

The V and J genes are TRBV5-1 and TRBJ2-5, with D possibly TRBD1 on 6 matching bases. With 4 bases removed from V and 1 base from J, the gap between germline ends came to 8 bases. The germline V gene encodes CDR1 SGHRS and CDR2 YFSETQ. The CDR3 extends over 13 amino acids. The CDR3 DNA follows: TGCGCCAGCAGCACACAGGGCCAAGAGACCCAGTACTTC. Residues: CASSTQGQETQYF.

The chain is built from TRBV2 and TRBJ2-6; D unresolved. The germline V gene encodes CDR1 SNHLY and CDR2 FYNNEI. V was cut by 4 bases and J by 0 bases, with 10 bases left in between. The length of the CDR3 is 16 residues. CDR3 amino acids: CASSAGPYSGANVLTF. The CDR3 nucleotides read TGTGCCAGCAGTGCTGGCCCTTACTCTGGGGCCAACGTCCTGACTTTC.

This sequence joins TRBV5-1 and TRBJ1-2; 8 positions match TRBD1. CDR1 is SGHRS, CDR2 YFSETQ, per germline. CDR3 length: 16 amino acids. J was trimmed by 5 bases and V by 1 base; bases with no gene match: 10. Here the CDR3 DNA reads TGCGCCAGCAGCTTGCCCCAGACAGGGGTTCGGTATGGCTACACCTTC. Translation gives CASSLPQTGVRYGYTF.

The V and J genes are TRBV6-5 and TRBJ1-1; a possible D gene is TRBD1 (6 bases). The CDR3 consists of 15 residues. CDR1 and CDR2 from the germline V gene are MNHEY and SVGAGI. V lost 5 bases and J 4 bases, leaving 17 bases between the germline ends. The CDR3 sequence: CASSTLQGPTTEAFF. CDR3 nucleotide sequence: TGTGCCAGCAGTACTTTACAGGGACCGACCACTGAAGCTTTCTTT.

This clone was detected only once. CDR3 protein: CASRDSSGANVLTF. CDR3 in DNA: TGTGCCAGCAGGGACAGCTCTGGGGCCAACGTCCTGACTTTC. This sequence joins TRBV3-1 (or the pseudogene TRBV3-2) and TRBJ2-6; D might be TRBD1 (6 bases). Trimming left V 6 bases short and J 0 bases short, with 6 bases between. The CDR3 extends over 14 amino acids. The germline gives CDR1 LGHDT, CDR2 YNNKEL (reference sequence).

The chain couples TRBV20-1 to TRBJ2-7; TRBD2 matches 7 bases. From germline, CDR1 is DFQATT and CDR2 SNEGSKA (reference sequence). The CDR3 spans 11 residues. V lost 1 base, J lost 7 bases, and 1 base stayed unmatched. The CDR3 coding sequence is TGCAGTGCTAGAGGTAGCGGGGAGCAGTACTTC. This gives the protein CSARGSGEQYF.

The V and J genes are TRBV7-2 and TRBJ2-7; D unresolved. The CDR3 spans 14 residues. CDR1 is SGHTA, CDR2 FQGNSA, per germline. Trimming cost V 5 bases and J 0 bases, with 11 bases left between them. The DNA for the CDR3 is TGTGCCAGCAGCCCCCGGCAGGCCTCCTACGAGCAGTACTTC. It translates to CASSPRQASYEQYF.

The count of this clone is one. The gene calls are TRBV5-1 and TRBJ2-5, with a possible D match to TRBD1 (5 bases). CDR3 length equals 15 residues. V was cut by 0 bases and J by 5 bases, with 14 bases left in between. Per germline, CDR1 SGHRS and CDR2 YFSETQ. The CDR3 DNA reads TGCGCCAGCAGCTTGGCCCCAGGGTACGTTGAGACCCAGTACTTC. This sequence encodes CASSLAPGYVETQYF.

The chain carries TRBV2 and TRBJ1-2, with 7 positions matching TRBD1. Trimming removed 0 bases from V and 6 bases from J; junction bases left unmatched: 4. The CDR3 spans 14 residues. The germline gives CDR1 SNHLY, CDR2 FYNNEI. The CDR3 DNA sequence: TGTGCCAGCAGTGAAGCAGACAGGGCGGATGGCTACACCTTC. The encoded protein is CASSEADRADGYTF.

The genes are TRBV9 and TRBJ1-1; D is undetermined. Germline V gene data show CDR1 as SGDLS and CDR2 as YYNGEE. V shed 4 bases and J shed 4 bases, with 11 bases lying between them. The CDR3 totals 13 residues. CDR3 residues: CASSPTQITEAFF. The CDR3 coding sequence is TGTGCCAGCAGCCCAACACAGATCACTGAAGCTTTCTTT.

The chain couples TRBV29-1 to TRBJ1-1, with D unclear. This CDR3 region has 13 residues. Germline values: CDR1 SQVTM, CDR2 ANQGSEA. V lost 4 bases to trimming and J lost 0 bases, with 9 bases between them. CDR3 region: CSVGISMNTEAFF. CDR3 nucleotides: TGCAGCGTTGGAATAAGCATGAACACTGAAGCTTTCTTT. Drawing the rest from reference TRBV29-1 and TRBJ1-1, the complete variable domain is SAVISQKPSRDICQRGTSLTIQCQVDSQVTMMFWYRQQPGQSLTLIATANQGSEATYESGFVIDKFPISRPNLTFSTLTVSNMSPEDSSIYLCSVGISMNTEAFFGQGTRLTVV.

The chain carries TRBV9 and TRBJ2-2, with D possibly matching TRBD1 (6 bases). V gave up 3 bases and J gave up 1 base, with 10 bases separating them. This CDR3 region has 15 residues. In germline, CDR1 is SGDLS, CDR2 YYNGEE. DNA for the CDR3: TGTGCCAGCAGCGCTAAACAGGGGAACACCGGGGAGCTGTTTTTT. Translating it yields CASSAKQGNTGELFF. Using reference TRBV9 and TRBJ2-2 for the parts outside the CDR3, the full variable domain is DSGVTQTPKHLITATGQRVTLRCSPRSGDLSVYWYQQSLDQGLQFLIQYYNGEERAKGNILERFSAQQFPDLHSELNLSSLELGDSALYFCASSAKQGNTGELFFGEGSRLTVL.

This chain links TRBV7-8 with TRBJ2-5; 10 bases are a match to TRBD2. CDR1 and CDR2 from the germline V gene are SGHVS and FQNEAQ. This CDR3 spans 14 amino acids. The V gene end was trimmed by 5 bases and the J gene end by 10 bases; junction bases not matched to a gene: 10. The CDR3 DNA reads TGTGCCAGCAGCGCAGGACTAGCGGTCGCAATCCAGTACTTC. Amino acids: CASSAGLAVAIQYF.

The chain joins TRBV11-2 to TRBJ2-1, with D perhaps matching TRBD2 (6 bases). Trimming removed 0 bases at V and 3 bases at J, with 12 bases between. Per the germline V gene, CDR1 is SGHAT and CDR2 is FQNNGV. The CDR3 sequence is 16 residues long. The CDR3 DNA sequence: TGTGCCAGCAGCTTAGATGCGGGACTGGGCTACAATGAGCAGTTCTTC. Its protein is CASSLDAGLGYNEQFF.

This chain links TRBV5-1 with TRBJ2-5, with D perhaps TRBD2 (7 bases). Per the germline V gene, CDR1 is SGHRS and CDR2 is YFSETQ. Deletions cut 4 bases from V and 5 bases from J, with 12 bases between. The CDR3 is made up of 13 amino acids. CDR3 in DNA: TGCGCCAGCAGCCCCGAGGGGGGGGAGACCCAGTACTTC. Translating gives CASSPEGGETQYF.

This rearrangement joins TRBV10-1 to TRBJ2-1, with a tentative D call TRBD2 (7 bases). Trimming stripped 0 bases from V and 9 bases from J, with 18 bases between. CDR3 length equals 16 residues. Germline V CDR1 and CDR2: WNHNN, SYGVQD (reference sequence). CDR3: CASSESGRGPSLEQFF. The CDR3 bases are TGCGCCAGCAGTGAGTCGGGGCGGGGGCCATCCCTTGAGCAGTTCTTC.